This T cell receptor beta chain was observed in a study of chemoradiotherapy in HPV16-positive cancers. About the study: Candidate HPV-specific T-cell clones and common TCR motifs came from functional assays in two HPV16-positive patients.

Repertoires were sampled repeatedly during chemoradiotherapy. CDR3 size: 12 residues. Germline loops: CDR1 MDHEN, CDR2 SYDVKM. The V end was cut by 6 bases, the J end by 3 bases, with 9 bases between. Produced via immunoSEQ multiplex PCR; TCRdb's table is partial and in-frame only. The sample holds about 31,000 clones, 84% seen once. This sample comprised blood, obtained from a patient who underwent chemoradiotherapy. This TCR was recovered from a human donor with HPV-associated anogenital cancer. This chain joins TRBV28 and TRBJ2-7; D remains ambiguous. In DNA, the CDR3 is TGTGCCAGCAGATTTACTGGCTACGAGCAGTACTTC. The encoded protein is CASRFTGYEQYF.